The subject of this entry is one T cell receptor (beta chain). This sample stems from a study of T cell changes during pregnancy in multiple sclerosis. This CDR3 comprises 16 residues. Germline V gene lookup returns CDR1 MDHEN and CDR2 SYDVKM. V shed 3 bases, J shed 4 bases, and the junction held 8 bases outside the gene matches. Method: immunoSEQ multiplex PCR; TCRdb's copy keeps in-frame clones and lacks some. The table has about 130,000 clones, 90% to 98% seen once. The origin of this receptor is a female donor with multiple sclerosis, enrolled in a pregnancy study. The sequencing used peripheral blood, collected after pregnancy. The chain has TRBV28 and TRBJ1-3; 8 positions match TRBD1. CDR3 sequence: CASSFLQGANGNTIYF. CDR3 nucleotide sequence: TGTGCCAGCAGTTTCCTCCAGGGGGCGAACGGAAACACCATATATTTT.